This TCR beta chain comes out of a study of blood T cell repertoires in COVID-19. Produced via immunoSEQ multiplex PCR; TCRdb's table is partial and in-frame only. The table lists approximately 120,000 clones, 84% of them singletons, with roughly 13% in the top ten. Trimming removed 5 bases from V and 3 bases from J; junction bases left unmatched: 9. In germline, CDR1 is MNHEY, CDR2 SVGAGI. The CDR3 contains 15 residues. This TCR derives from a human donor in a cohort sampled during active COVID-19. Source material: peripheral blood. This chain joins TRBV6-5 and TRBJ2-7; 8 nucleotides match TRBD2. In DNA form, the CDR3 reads TGTGCCAGCAGTCGTCAAAAAAGCGGGGGCTACGAGCAGTACTTC. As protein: CASSRQKSGGYEQYF.